Listed here are 32 T cell receptor beta chains from one sample, sequenced in a study of HIV-infected patients and healthy controls. All unsorted peripheral T cells were captured because whole blood was used without fractionation. Reverse transcription used around 500 ng RNA and constant-region primers for alpha and beta. Separate chain-specific third strand synthesis with multiplexing indices produced the alpha and beta libraries. TCRdb re-analysed the 5' RACE reads in MiXCR, keeping a single row per CDR3 protein. This table holds about 10,000 distinct CDR3 sequences, around 7.6% found once. Sequenced sample: blood. The receptors originated from an adult in good health.

This clonotype was counted at least ten times. The CDR3 DNA is TGCAGTGCAACGGACACCTCCTACAATGAGCAGTTCTTC. This gives the protein CSATDTSYNEQFF. The chain recombines TRBV20-1 with TRBJ2-1; D might be TRBD1 (5 bases). With 6 bases removed from V and 0 bases from J, the gap between germline ends came to 9 bases. The CDR3 covers 13 residues. Germline CDR1 and CDR2: DFQATT and SNEGSKA (reference sequence).

This clonotype showed up just a few times. J is TRBJ1-4 and V is TRBV20-1; no clear D. In germline, CDR1 is DFQATT, CDR2 SNEGSKA (reference sequence). The CDR3 contains 15 residues. V was trimmed by 5 bases and J by 6 bases, leaving 19 bases between them. The CDR3 DNA follows: TGCAGTGCTCGCCTCCCGGCGCAGCCGGATGAAAAACTGTTTTTT. Protein product: CSARLPAQPDEKLFF.

The rearrangement uses TRBV7-6 and TRBJ2-1, with TRBD1 identical over 8 bases. The V gene end was trimmed by 4 bases and the J gene end by 5 bases; junction bases not matched to a gene: 10. CDR1 is SGHVS, CDR2 FNYEAQ, per germline. The CDR3 runs to 16 residues. The CDR3 nucleotides read TGTGCCAGCAGCTCAGAAGACAGGGGATCGAACAATGAGCAGTTCTTC. Translation: CASSSEDRGSNNEQFF.

In its sample, this clonotype ranks as medium-sized. The chain combines TRBV12-3 or TRBV12-4 with TRBJ1-5; weak D call: TRBD1 (6 bases). V gave up 5 bases and J gave up 3 bases, with 11 bases separating them. The CDR3 is made up of 14 amino acids. CDR3: CASSTGLYNQPQHF. In DNA form, the CDR3 reads TGTGCCAGCAGTACAGGGCTGTACAATCAGCCCCAGCATTTT.

By share, this clonotype counts as medium-sized. This sequence joins TRBV27 and TRBJ1-1, with a tentative D call TRBD1 (5 bases). Trimming stripped 4 bases from V and 1 base from J, with 7 bases between. The CDR3 sequence is 13 residues long. CDR1 and CDR2 from the germline V gene are MNHEY and SMNVEV (reference sequence). The CDR3 here is CASSWGPNTEAFF. The CDR3 DNA follows: TGTGCCAGCAGTTGGGGACCGAACACTGAAGCTTTCTTT.

V usage is TRBV3-1 and J usage is TRBJ1-1; 9 bases map to TRBD1. In germline, CDR1 is LGHDT, CDR2 YNNKEL (reference sequence). V shed 4 bases, J shed 3 bases, and the junction held 9 bases outside the gene matches. The CDR3 covers 16 residues. The CDR3: CASSLQTGGRDTEAFF. The CDR3 DNA reads as TGTGCCAGCAGCCTACAGACAGGGGGAAGGGACACTGAAGCTTTCTTT.

By frequency in the sample, this clonotype is medium-sized. This sequence joins TRBV5-1 and TRBJ1-1; D remains unclear. The V gene lost 0 bases and the J gene lost 8 bases, with 5 bases spanning the gap. This CDR3 spans 11 amino acids. The germline V gene has CDR1 SGHRS and CDR2 YFSETQ. The CDR3 spells CASSLGGEAFF. The DNA for the CDR3 is TGCGCCAGCAGCTTGGGGGGAGAAGCTTTCTTT.

Only one count was recorded for this clonotype. This chain connects TRBV3-1 to TRBJ2-1; 11 bases fit TRBD2. The CDR3 sequence is 15 residues long. Germline trimming cut 2 bases from V and 6 bases from J; bases unmatched to any gene: 3. Germline values: CDR1 LGHDT, CDR2 YNNKEL (reference sequence). The CDR3 spells CASSQMLAGGNEQFF. The CDR3 region has the DNA TGTGCCAGCAGCCAAATGCTAGCGGGGGGCAATGAGCAGTTCTTC.

The table lists this clonotype with many counts. The chain uses TRBV5-6 and TRBJ2-7, with 9 positions matching TRBD1. The ends lost 3 bases at V and 3 bases at J; junction bases unmatched: 1. The germline V gene encodes CDR1 SGHDT and CDR2 YYEEEE. CDR3 length: 13 residues. CDR3 DNA sequence: TGTGCCAGCAGCTGGGGACAGGGCTACGAGCAGTACTTC. It specifies CASSWGQGYEQYF.

This clonotype was seen ten or more times. The rearrangement uses TRBV5-6 and TRBJ2-3; D remains unclear. The CDR3 is made up of 11 amino acids. V lost 1 base to trimming and J lost 5 bases, with 2 bases between them. Per germline, CDR1 SGHDT and CDR2 YYEEEE. CDR3 sequence reads: CASSLRDTQYF. The CDR3 DNA sequence: TGTGCCAGCAGCTTGCGAGATACGCAGTATTTT. The variable domain in full, with the rest retrieved from reference TRBV5-6 and TRBJ2-3, is DAGVTQSPTHLIKTRGQQVTLRCSPKSGHDTVSWYQQALGQGPQFIFQYYEEEERQRGNFPDRFSGHQFPNYSSELNVNALLLGDSALYLCASSLRDTQYFGPGTRLTVL.

At least ten counts were recorded for this clonotype. This chain links TRBV7-9 with TRBJ1-2; D is possibly TRBD1 (5 bases). CDR3 length equals 13 residues. The germline V gene has CDR1 SEHNR and CDR2 FQNEAQ (reference sequence). Trimming removed 3 bases at V and 2 bases at J, with 7 bases between. The CDR3 DNA follows: TGTGCCAGCAGCTTGGGGCAGAACTATGGCTACACCTTC. This gives the protein CASSLGQNYGYTF. Full variable domain (missing parts from reference TRBV7-9 and TRBJ1-2): DTGVSQNPRHKITKRGQNVTFRCDPISEHNRLYWYRQTLGQGPEFLTYFQNEAQLEKSRLLSDRFSAERPKGSFSTLEIQRTEQGDSAMYLCASSLGQNYGYTFGSGTRLTVV.

The table lists this clonotype with many counts. The rearrangement uses TRBV19 and TRBJ2-2; 9 nucleotides match TRBD1. Germline assignment: CDR1 LNHDA and CDR2 SQIVND (reference sequence). This CDR3 is built from 18 residues. The trim removed 2 bases at V and 1 base at J, leaving 8 bases unmatched. CDR3: CASSIHPGQGENTGELFF. The CDR3 DNA reads as TGTGCCAGTAGTATACATCCGGGACAGGGAGAGAACACCGGGGAGCTGTTTTTT.

This clonotype was recorded at least ten times. The chain employs TRBV20-1 and TRBJ2-2; TRBD2 is a possible D gene (5 bases). The length of the CDR3 is 14 residues. V was clipped by 0 bases and J by 2 bases, with 7 bases between them. CDR1 is DFQATT and CDR2 is SNEGSKA in the germline V gene (reference sequence). The CDR3 loop reads CSAREGSNTGELFF. In DNA form, the CDR3 reads TGCAGTGCTAGAGAAGGGAGTAACACCGGGGAGCTGTTTTTT.

This clonotype ranks as medium-sized. The gene calls are TRBV20-1 and TRBJ2-1; D possibly uses TRBD1 or TRBD2 (5 bases each). Germline V CDR1 and CDR2: DFQATT, SNEGSKA (reference sequence). The CDR3 consists of 16 residues. V lost 0 bases and J lost 0, with 12 bases in between. The CDR3 DNA reads TGCAGTGCTAGAGATCAAGGGACCGACTCCTACAATGAGCAGTTCTTC. This codes for CSARDQGTDSYNEQFF.

This clonotype has at least ten counts. The V call is TRBV6-6, the J call TRBJ1-3; the D is unclear. V dropped 2 bases and J dropped 0 bases, with 11 bases sitting between them. This CDR3 region has 16 residues. Germline V gene lookup returns CDR1 MNHNY and CDR2 SVGAGI (reference sequence). CDR3 nucleotide sequence: TGTGCCAGCAGTTACGCTGCAAGGAGCTCTGGAAACACCATATATTTT. Translating gives CASSYAARSSGNTIYF.

This clonotype rates as medium-sized. The chain links TRBV5-1 to TRBJ1-1; D is ambiguous. Germline CDR1 reads SGHRS; CDR2 reads YFSETQ. Trimming removed 6 bases from V and 2 bases from J, with 14 bases in between. This CDR3 has 14 residues. The CDR3 loop reads CASTLGAGNTEAFF. For the CDR3, the DNA is TGCGCCAGCACCCTTGGTGCGGGCAACACTGAAGCTTTCTTT. The whole variable domain, filled in from reference TRBV5-1 and TRBJ1-1, reads KAGVTQTPRYLIKTRGQQVTLSCSPISGHRSVSWYQQTPGQGLQFLFEYFSETQRNKGNFPGRFSGRQFSNSRSEMNVSTLELGDSALYLCASTLGAGNTEAFFGQGTRLTVV.

This clonotype was observed many times. The rearrangement links TRBV5-1 to TRBJ1-1; D not resolved. Germline CDR1 reads SGHRS; CDR2 reads YFSETQ. The CDR3 sequence is 14 residues long. Trimming took off 0 bases at V and 4 bases at J, with 10 bases between the two ends. CDR3 residues: CASSLEIGITEAFF. The CDR3 region has the DNA TGCGCCAGCAGCTTGGAAATTGGGATCACTGAAGCTTTCTTT.

The table lists this clonotype with many counts. V gene TRBV28 combines with J gene TRBJ1-6; 7 nucleotides align to TRBD1. The CDR3 is made up of 16 amino acids. The trim removed 5 bases at V and 9 bases at J, leaving 13 bases unmatched. Germline V gene lookup returns CDR1 MDHEN and CDR2 SYDVKM. The DNA for the CDR3 is TGTGCCAGCAGTAAGATACAGGGGCCAGTGGGTTCACCCCTCCACTTT. This sequence encodes CASSKIQGPVGSPLHF.

The V gene is TRBV18, the J gene TRBJ2-2; 11 nucleotides agree with TRBD1. There are 18 residues in the CDR3. The V gene's germline CDR1 is KGHSH and CDR2 LQKENI. With 0 bases clipped from V and 5 bases from J, the junction kept 8 bases outside the gene matches. CDR3 amino acids: CASSPPTGQGARTGELFF. The CDR3 DNA is TGTGCCAGCTCACCACCTACAGGACAGGGGGCGCGTACCGGGGAGCTGTTTTTT.

This clonotype is medium-sized (0.01 to 0.1%) by share. Here the CDR3 DNA reads TGTGCCAGCAGTGAAACTTCCGCCTTTAGAAGGGATGGCTACACCTTC. Its protein product is CASSETSAFRRDGYTF. This chain uses TRBV6-1 with TRBJ1-2; D call uncertain. V was shortened by 2 bases and J by 6 bases, with 19 bases between the two germline ends. CDR1 and CDR2 from the germline V gene are MNHNS and SASEGT. The CDR3 consists of 16 residues.

This clonotype was found many times. This chain uses TRBV11-2 with TRBJ1-2, with D tentatively TRBD1 (5 bases). Germline CDR1 and CDR2: SGHAT and FQNNGV. This CDR3 has 15 amino acids. The ends were cut back, 4 bases at V and 10 bases at J, with 22 bases in the middle. The CDR3 loop reads CASSSRQGTPDVYTF. The CDR3 bases are TGTGCCAGCAGCTCGAGGCAGGGTACTCCTGATGTCTACACCTTC. The complete variable domain, with remaining parts taken from reference TRBV11-2 and TRBJ1-2, reads EAGVAQSPRYKIIEKRQSVAFWCNPISGHATLYWYQQILGQGPKLLIQFQNNGVVDDSQLPKDRFSAERLKGVDSTLKIQPAKLEDSAVYLCASSSRQGTPDVYTFGSGTRLTVV.

Relative to its sample, this clonotype is medium-sized. This chain connects TRBV7-2 to TRBJ1-4, with D tentatively TRBD1 (5 bases). V was cut by 1 base and J by 7 bases, with 13 bases left in between. This CDR3 comprises 15 residues. The V gene's germline CDR1 is SGHTA and CDR2 FQGNSA. In nucleotides, the CDR3 is TGTGCCAGCAGCTTAGTCCCAGGGTATGGTGAAAAACTGTTTTTT. Translating it yields CASSLVPGYGEKLFF.

By proportion, this clonotype is medium-sized (0.01 to 0.1%). This rearrangement joins TRBV7-8 to TRBJ2-1, with D possibly TRBD1 on 6 matching bases. With 5 bases removed from V and 4 bases from J, the gap between germline ends came to 15 bases. In germline, CDR1 is SGHVS, CDR2 FQNEAQ. This CDR3 region has 15 residues. The CDR3 DNA sequence: TGTGCCAGCAGCCCAACCCGGGACATTTACAATGAGCAGTTCTTC. Translated, it gives CASSPTRDIYNEQFF.

This clonotype appeared many times. The chain couples TRBV29-1 to TRBJ2-5, with D perhaps matching TRBD1 or TRBD2 (5 bases each). Germline V gene data show CDR1 as SQVTM and CDR2 as ANQGSEA. Trimming shortened V by 8 bases and J by 4 bases, and 20 bases separated the two germline ends. This CDR3 comprises 14 residues. DNA for the CDR3: TGCAGCTTCTCCGGGACCCTGGGAGCAGAGACCCAGTACTTC. It specifies CSFSGTLGAETQYF.

This clonotype is labeled medium-sized. V usage is TRBV6-5 and J usage is TRBJ1-2; D is possibly TRBD1 (5 bases). Germline lookup yields CDR1 MNHEY and CDR2 SVGAGI. The length of the CDR3 is 15 residues. Trimming pared 6 bases from V and 1 base from J, leaving 15 bases between. The CDR3 region is CASSPRRQINYGYTF. CDR3 DNA sequence: TGTGCCAGCAGCCCACGCCGACAGATTAACTATGGCTACACCTTC.

The table lists this clonotype with many counts. The gene calls are TRBV10-2 and TRBJ1-6, with 10 bases matching TRBD1. The V and J ends lost 4 bases and 7 bases, in that order; junction bases with no gene match: 7. This CDR3 is built from 16 residues. Germline V lookup: CDR1 WSHSY, CDR2 SAAADI. In nucleotides, the CDR3 is TGCGCCAGCAGTGCCCCCGGACAGGGGGACAATTCACCCCTCCACTTT. This gives the protein CASSAPGQGDNSPLHF.

The sample holds many counts of this clonotype. V is TRBV5-4 and J is TRBJ1-6; possibly TRBD1 for D (6 bases). The V end lost 0 bases, the J end lost 7 bases, and 8 bases lay between the germline ends. Germline V CDR1 and CDR2: SGHNT, YYREEE (reference sequence). The CDR3 has 14 amino acids. In DNA, the CDR3 is TGTGCCAGCAGCTTGGGTCAGGGGAATTCACCCCTCCACTTT. Amino acid sequence: CASSLGQGNSPLHF.

By share, this clonotype ranks as large. The chain combines TRBV10-3 with TRBJ2-3, with 7 positions matching TRBD2. There are 16 residues in the CDR3. Germline lookup yields CDR1 ENHRY and CDR2 SYGVKD. J gave up 4 bases and V 3 bases, and 10 bases lay outside the gene matches. CDR3 nucleotides: TGTGCCATCAGTGAACGACGGGGAAGCGGGGCAGATACGCAGTATTTT. Protein product: CAISERRGSGADTQYF.

Many counts were recorded for this clonotype. The chain carries TRBV5-5 and TRBJ1-5, with a weak D call TRBD1 (6 bases). Germline CDR1 SGHKS, CDR2 YYEKEE (reference sequence). The ends were cut back, 4 bases at V and 2 bases at J, with 13 bases in the middle. The CDR3 sequence is 15 residues long. CDR3 coding DNA: TGTGCCAGCAGCCTTGGGGGGCTCGGCAATCAGCCCCAGCATTTT. Amino acids: CASSLGGLGNQPQHF. Using reference TRBV5-5 and TRBJ1-5 for the parts outside the CDR3, the full variable domain is DAGVTQSPTHLIKTRGQQVTLRCSPISGHKSVSWYQQVLGQGPQFIFQYYEKEERGRGNFPDRFSARQFPNYSSELNVNALLLGDSALYLCASSLGGLGNQPQHFGDGTRLSIL.

This clonotype is deemed medium-sized. This CDR3 is CASSLYRANEQYF. The CDR3 region has the DNA TGTGCCAGCAGTTTATACAGGGCGAACGAGCAGTACTTC. The rearrangement uses TRBV28 and TRBJ2-7; possibly TRBD1 for D (6 bases). This CDR3 has 13 amino acids. V was pared by 1 base and J by 5 bases, with 9 bases between. Looked up from germline, CDR1 is MDHEN and CDR2 is SYDVKM.

By its share, this clonotype is medium-sized (0.01 to 0.1%). The CDR3 coding sequence is TGTGCCAGCACCTCCTTCACAGATACGCAGTATTTT. Encoded protein: CASTSFTDTQYF. V is TRBV27 and J is TRBJ2-3; D gene unclear. CDR3 length: 12 residues. Germline V gene data show CDR1 as MNHEY and CDR2 as SMNVEV (reference sequence). V dropped 7 bases and J dropped 2 bases, with 7 bases sitting between them.

This clonotype is medium-sized (0.01 to 0.1%) in the sample. The chain combines TRBV20-1 with TRBJ2-4; maybe TRBD2 (6 bases). The CDR3 has 15 amino acids. The ends were cut back, 5 bases at V and 3 bases at J, with 17 bases in the middle. The germline gives CDR1 DFQATT, CDR2 SNEGSKA (reference sequence). CDR3 in amino acids: CSARTVLAVKNIQYF. The CDR3 DNA is TGCAGTGCTCGAACCGTACTAGCCGTCAAAAACATTCAGTACTTC.